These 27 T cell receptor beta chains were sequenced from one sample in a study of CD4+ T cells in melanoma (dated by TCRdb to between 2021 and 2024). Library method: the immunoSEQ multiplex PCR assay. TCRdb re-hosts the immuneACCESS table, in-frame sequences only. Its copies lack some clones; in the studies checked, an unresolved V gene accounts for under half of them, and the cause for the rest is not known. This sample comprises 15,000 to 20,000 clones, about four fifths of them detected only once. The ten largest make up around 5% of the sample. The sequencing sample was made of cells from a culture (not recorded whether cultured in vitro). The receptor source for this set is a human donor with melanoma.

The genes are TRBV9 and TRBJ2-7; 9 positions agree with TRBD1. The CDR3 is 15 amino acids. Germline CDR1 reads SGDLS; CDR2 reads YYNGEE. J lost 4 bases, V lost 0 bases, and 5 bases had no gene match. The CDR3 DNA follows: TGTGCCAGCAGCGTAGGGGACAGGGAGGAGTACGAGCAGTACTTC. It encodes CASSVGDREEYEQYF. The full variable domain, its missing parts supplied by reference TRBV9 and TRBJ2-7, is DSGVTQTPKHLITATGQRVTLRCSPRSGDLSVYWYQQSLDQGLQFLIQYYNGEERAKGNILERFSAQQFPDLHSELNLSSLELGDSALYFCASSVGDREEYEQYFGPGTRLTVT.

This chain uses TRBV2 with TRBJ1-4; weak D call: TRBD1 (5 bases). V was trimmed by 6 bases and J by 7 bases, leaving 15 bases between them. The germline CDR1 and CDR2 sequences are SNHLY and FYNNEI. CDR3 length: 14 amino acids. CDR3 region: CASRYQGIAEKLFF. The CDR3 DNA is TGTGCCAGCAGGTATCAGGGAATAGCTGAAAAACTGTTTTTT.

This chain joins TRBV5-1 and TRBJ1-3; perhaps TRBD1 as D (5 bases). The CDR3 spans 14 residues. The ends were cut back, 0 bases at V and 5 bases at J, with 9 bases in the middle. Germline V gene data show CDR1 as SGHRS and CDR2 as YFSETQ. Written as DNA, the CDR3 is TGCGCCAGCAGCTTGGATTGGGGCAGAAACACCATATATTTT. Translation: CASSLDWGRNTIYF.

The CDR3 DNA reads TGCGCCAGCAGCCCGGGACAGGGAAGCGGCTACACCTTC. Translating it yields CASSPGQGSGYTF. The chain joins TRBV5-1 to TRBJ1-2, with TRBD1 matching over 9 bases. This CDR3 is 13 amino acids long. Germline CDR1 and CDR2: SGHRS and YFSETQ. J gave up 8 bases and V 4 bases, and 6 bases lay outside the gene matches. The full variable domain, completed using reference TRBV5-1 and TRBJ1-2, is KAGVTQTPRYLIKTRGQQVTLSCSPISGHRSVSWYQQTPGQGLQFLFEYFSETQRNKGNFPGRFSGRQFSNSRSEMNVSTLELGDSALYLCASSPGQGSGYTFGSGTRLTVV.

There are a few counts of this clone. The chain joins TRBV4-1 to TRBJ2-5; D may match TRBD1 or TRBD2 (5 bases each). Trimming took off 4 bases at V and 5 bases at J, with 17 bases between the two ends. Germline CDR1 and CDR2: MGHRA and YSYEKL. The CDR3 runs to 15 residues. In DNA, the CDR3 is TGCGCCAGCAGCCTCGGGGCCGGGGTTCGGGAGACCCAGTACTTC. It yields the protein CASSLGAGVRETQYF.

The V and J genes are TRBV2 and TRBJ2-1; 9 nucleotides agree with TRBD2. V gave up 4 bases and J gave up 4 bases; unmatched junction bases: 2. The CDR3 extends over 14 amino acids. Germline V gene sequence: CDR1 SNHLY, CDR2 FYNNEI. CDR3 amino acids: CASSVLAGYNEQFF. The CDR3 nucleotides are TGTGCCAGCAGTGTTCTAGCGGGGTACAATGAGCAGTTCTTC.

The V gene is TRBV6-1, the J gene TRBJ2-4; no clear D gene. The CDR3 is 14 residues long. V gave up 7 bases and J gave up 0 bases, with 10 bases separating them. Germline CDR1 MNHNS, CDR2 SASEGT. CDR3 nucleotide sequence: TGTGCCAGCACCCAGGACCAAGCCAAAAACATTCAGTACTTC. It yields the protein CASTQDQAKNIQYF.

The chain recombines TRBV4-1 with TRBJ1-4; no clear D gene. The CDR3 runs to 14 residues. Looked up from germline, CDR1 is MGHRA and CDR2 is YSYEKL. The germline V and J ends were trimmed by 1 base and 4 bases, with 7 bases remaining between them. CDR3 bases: TGCGCCAGCAGCCAAGCGAGTCTTAATGAAAAACTGTTTTTT. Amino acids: CASSQASLNEKLFF.

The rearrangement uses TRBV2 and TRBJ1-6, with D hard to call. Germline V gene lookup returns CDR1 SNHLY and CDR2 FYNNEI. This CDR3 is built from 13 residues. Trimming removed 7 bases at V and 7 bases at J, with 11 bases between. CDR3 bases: TGTGCCAGCAAACTTGCCCTCAATTCACCCCTCCACTTT. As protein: CASKLALNSPLHF.

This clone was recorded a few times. The CDR3 sequence is CASSERTSGETQYF. In DNA form, the CDR3 reads TGTGCCAGCAGTGAAAGGACTAGTGGGGAGACCCAGTACTTC. The V call is TRBV2, the J call TRBJ2-5; 7 bases map to TRBD2. The CDR3 loop spans 14 amino acids. Looked up from germline, CDR1 is SNHLY and CDR2 is FYNNEI. Trimming took 2 bases from V and 5 from J; bases not matched to a gene: 5. Looking up the rest from reference TRBV2 and TRBJ2-5 gives the full variable domain: EPEVTQTPSHQVTQMGQEVILRCVPISNHLYFYWYRQILGQKVEFLVSFYNNEISEKSEIFDDQFSVERPDGSNFTLKIRSTKLEDSAMYFCASSERTSGETQYFGPGTRLLVL.

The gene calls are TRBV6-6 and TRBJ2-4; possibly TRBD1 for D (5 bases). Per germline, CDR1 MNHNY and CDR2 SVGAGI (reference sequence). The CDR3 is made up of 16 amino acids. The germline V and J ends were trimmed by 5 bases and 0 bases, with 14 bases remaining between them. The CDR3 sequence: CASSGDSALAKNIQYF. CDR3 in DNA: TGTGCCAGCAGTGGAGACAGCGCACTAGCCAAAAACATTCAGTACTTC.

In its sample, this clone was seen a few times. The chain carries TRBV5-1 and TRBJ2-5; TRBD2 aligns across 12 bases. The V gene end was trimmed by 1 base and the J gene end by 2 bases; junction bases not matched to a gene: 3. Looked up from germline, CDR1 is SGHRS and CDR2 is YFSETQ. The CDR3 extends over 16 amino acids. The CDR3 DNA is TGCGCCAGCAGCTTGCTAGCGGGGGGGCAACAAGAGACCCAGTACTTC. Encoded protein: CASSLLAGGQQETQYF.

This chain's CDR3 is CASSIDVRQIAKNIQYF. CDR3 bases: TGTGCCAGTAGTATAGATGTAAGGCAGATAGCCAAAAACATTCAGTACTTC. This chain uses TRBV19 with TRBJ2-4, with no clear D. The V gene lost 0 bases and the J gene lost 0 bases, with 12 bases spanning the gap. This CDR3 has 17 amino acids. CDR1 and CDR2 (germline): LNHDA, SQIVND (reference sequence).

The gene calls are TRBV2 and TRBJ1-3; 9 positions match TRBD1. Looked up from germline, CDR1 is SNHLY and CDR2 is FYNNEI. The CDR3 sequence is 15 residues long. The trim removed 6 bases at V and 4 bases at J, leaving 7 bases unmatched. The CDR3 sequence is CASSEQGAIGNTIYF. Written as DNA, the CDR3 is TGTGCCAGCAGCGAACAGGGGGCAATAGGAAACACCATATATTTT.

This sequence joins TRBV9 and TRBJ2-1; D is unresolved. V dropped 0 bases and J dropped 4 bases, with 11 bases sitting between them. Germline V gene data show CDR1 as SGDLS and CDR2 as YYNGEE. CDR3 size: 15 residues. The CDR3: CASSVGTLSYNEQFF. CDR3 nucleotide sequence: TGTGCCAGCAGCGTAGGGACCCTTTCATACAATGAGCAGTTCTTC.

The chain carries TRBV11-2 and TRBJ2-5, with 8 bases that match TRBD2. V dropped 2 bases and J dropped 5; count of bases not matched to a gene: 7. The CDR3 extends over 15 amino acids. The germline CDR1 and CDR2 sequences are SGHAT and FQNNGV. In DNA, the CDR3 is TGTGCCAGCAGCTTAACGGGACTAGGGACCGAGACCCAGTACTTC. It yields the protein CASSLTGLGTETQYF.

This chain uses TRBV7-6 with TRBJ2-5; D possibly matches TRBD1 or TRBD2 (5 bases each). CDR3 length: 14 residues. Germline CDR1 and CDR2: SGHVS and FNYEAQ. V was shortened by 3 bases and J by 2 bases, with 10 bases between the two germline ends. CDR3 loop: CASSFIEGQETQYF. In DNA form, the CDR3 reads TGTGCCAGCAGCTTCATAGAGGGGCAAGAGACCCAGTACTTC. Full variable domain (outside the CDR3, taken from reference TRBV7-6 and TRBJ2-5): GAGVSQSPRYKVTKRGQDVALRCDPISGHVSLYWYRQALGQGPEFLTYFNYEAQQDKSGLPNDRFSAERPEGSISTLTIQRTEQRDSAMYRCASSFIEGQETQYFGPGTRLLVL.

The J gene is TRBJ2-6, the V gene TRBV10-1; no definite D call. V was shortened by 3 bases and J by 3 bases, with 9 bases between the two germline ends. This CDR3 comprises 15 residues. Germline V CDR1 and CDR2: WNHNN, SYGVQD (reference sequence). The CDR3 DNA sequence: TGCGCCAGCAGTGATGGTGCTGATGGGGCCAACGTCCTGACTTTC. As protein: CASSDGADGANVLTF.

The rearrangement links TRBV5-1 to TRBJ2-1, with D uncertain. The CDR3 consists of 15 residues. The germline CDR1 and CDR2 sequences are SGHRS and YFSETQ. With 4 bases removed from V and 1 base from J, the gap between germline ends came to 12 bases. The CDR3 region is CASSARALSYNEQFF. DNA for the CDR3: TGCGCCAGCAGCGCGCGAGCGCTATCCTACAATGAGCAGTTCTTC.

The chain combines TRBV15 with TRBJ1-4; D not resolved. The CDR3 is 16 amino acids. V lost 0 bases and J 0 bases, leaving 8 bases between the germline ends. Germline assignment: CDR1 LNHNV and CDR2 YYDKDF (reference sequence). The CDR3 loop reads CATSRDLSPTNEKLFF. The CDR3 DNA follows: TGTGCCACCAGCAGAGATCTGAGTCCAACTAATGAAAAACTGTTTTTT.

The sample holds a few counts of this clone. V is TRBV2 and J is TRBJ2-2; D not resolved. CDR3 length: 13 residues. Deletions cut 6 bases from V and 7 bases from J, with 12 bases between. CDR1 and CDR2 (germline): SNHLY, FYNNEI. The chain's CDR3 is CASRSTVFGELFF. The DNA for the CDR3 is TGTGCCAGCAGGTCGACGGTGTTCGGGGAGCTGTTTTTT.

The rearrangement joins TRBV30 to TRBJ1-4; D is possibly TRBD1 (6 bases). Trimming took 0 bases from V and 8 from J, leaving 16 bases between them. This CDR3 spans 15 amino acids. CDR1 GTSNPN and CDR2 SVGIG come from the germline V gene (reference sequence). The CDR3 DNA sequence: TGTGCCTGGAGTGTCGGGTGGGGGGGCAGAGAAAAACTGTTTTTT. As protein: CAWSVGWGGREKLFF.

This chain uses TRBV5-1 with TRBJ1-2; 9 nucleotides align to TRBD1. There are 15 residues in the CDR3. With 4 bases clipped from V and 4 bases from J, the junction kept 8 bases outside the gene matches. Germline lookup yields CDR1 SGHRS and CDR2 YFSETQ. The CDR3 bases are TGCGCCAGCAGCACGGACAGGGGTGAAATCTATGGCTACACCTTC. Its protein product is CASSTDRGEIYGYTF.

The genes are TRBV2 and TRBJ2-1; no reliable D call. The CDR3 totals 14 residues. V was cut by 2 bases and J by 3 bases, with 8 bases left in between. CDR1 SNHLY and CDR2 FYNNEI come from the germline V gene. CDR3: CASSEMVVYNEQFF. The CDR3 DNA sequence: TGTGCCAGCAGTGAAATGGTGGTCTACAATGAGCAGTTCTTC.

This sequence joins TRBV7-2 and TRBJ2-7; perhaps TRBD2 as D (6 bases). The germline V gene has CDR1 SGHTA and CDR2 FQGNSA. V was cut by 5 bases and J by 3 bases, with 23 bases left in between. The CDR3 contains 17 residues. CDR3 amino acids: CASSPAGGPLDIYEQYF. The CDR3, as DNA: TGTGCCAGCAGCCCCGCCGGGGGACCCTTGGATATCTACGAGCAGTACTTC.

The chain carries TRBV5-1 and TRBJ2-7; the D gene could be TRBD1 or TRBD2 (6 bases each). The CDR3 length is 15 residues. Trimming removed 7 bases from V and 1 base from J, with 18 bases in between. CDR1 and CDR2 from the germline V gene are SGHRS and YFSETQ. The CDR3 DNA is TGCGCCAGCCGACCATGGGCGGGACAATCCTACGAGCAGTACTTC. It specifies CASRPWAGQSYEQYF.

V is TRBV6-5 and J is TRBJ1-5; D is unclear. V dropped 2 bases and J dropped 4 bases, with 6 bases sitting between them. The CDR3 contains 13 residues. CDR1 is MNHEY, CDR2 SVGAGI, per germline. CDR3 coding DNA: TGTGCCAGCAGTTACGGCAGAAATCAGCCCCAGCATTTT. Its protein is CASSYGRNQPQHF.